The 21 T cell receptor beta chains presented below share a single source sample, sequenced in a study of blood T cell repertoires in COVID-19. The repertoire was sequenced with immunoSEQ multiplex PCR; TCRdb's copy has only in-frame clones and lacks some. The table records about 59,000 clones, around 86% of them present only once. What was sequenced was peripheral blood. The source of these receptors is a woman aged 80 or over with acute or convalescent COVID-19.

J is TRBJ2-6 and V is TRBV3-1 (or the pseudogene TRBV3-2); D is undetermined. Germline V gene data show CDR1 as LGHDT and CDR2 as YNNKEL (reference sequence). V was shortened by 4 bases and J by 1 base, with 5 bases between the two germline ends. CDR3 length: 14 amino acids. CDR3 coding DNA: TGTGCCAGCAGCCCGCAGTCTGGGGCCAACGTCCTGACTTTC. As protein: CASSPQSGANVLTF.

This clone has just a few counts. This rearrangement joins TRBV27 to TRBJ2-1; possibly TRBD1 for D (6 bases). This CDR3 is 16 amino acids long. The V gene lost 3 bases and the J gene lost 1 base, with 13 bases spanning the gap. Germline CDR1 MNHEY, CDR2 SMNVEV (reference sequence). CDR3 loop: CASSFFSGTSYNEQFF. In nucleotides, the CDR3 is TGTGCCAGCAGTTTTTTCTCAGGGACATCCTACAATGAGCAGTTCTTC.

This clone was seen only a few times. The chain employs TRBV9 and TRBJ2-7, with D tentatively TRBD1 (5 bases). V dropped 1 base and J dropped 0 bases, with 11 bases sitting between them. This CDR3 spans 15 amino acids. Germline-derived CDR1 and CDR2 are SGDLS and YYNGEE. The CDR3 protein is CASSVIQDVSYEQYF. Written as DNA, the CDR3 is TGTGCCAGCAGCGTAATACAGGACGTCTCCTACGAGCAGTACTTC.

This clone showed up just once. V usage is TRBV30 and J usage is TRBJ2-1; tentative D call: TRBD2 (6 bases). V lost 4 bases and J 0 bases, leaving 16 bases between the germline ends. Germline CDR1 reads GTSNPN; CDR2 reads SVGIG (reference sequence). This CDR3 is built from 16 residues. DNA of the CDR3: TGTGCCTGGACGTTGGGAGGTACCAACTCCTACAATGAGCAGTTCTTC. This translates into CAWTLGGTNSYNEQFF.

This clone was seen only a few times. The chain is built from TRBV24-1 and TRBJ1-2; D may be TRBD1 (6 bases). The CDR3 sequence is 14 residues long. The germline gives CDR1 KGHDR, CDR2 SFDVKD. The ends were cut back, 5 bases at V and 3 bases at J, with 12 bases in the middle. The CDR3 DNA is TGTGCCACCAGTGCCGAGGCAGGGGACTATGGCTACACCTTC. Amino acids: CATSAEAGDYGYTF.

This chain connects TRBV9 to TRBJ1-1; D might be TRBD1 (5 bases). The CDR3 is 15 residues long. Germline V CDR1 and CDR2: SGDLS, YYNGEE. The germline V and J ends were trimmed by 4 bases and 4 bases, with 17 bases remaining between them. The CDR3 loop reads CASSSGGIGGTEAFF. The CDR3 DNA follows: TGTGCCAGCAGCTCCGGGGGGATTGGGGGCACTGAAGCTTTCTTT. The variable domain in full, with the rest retrieved from reference TRBV9 and TRBJ1-1, is DSGVTQTPKHLITATGQRVTLRCSPRSGDLSVYWYQQSLDQGLQFLIQYYNGEERAKGNILERFSAQQFPDLHSELNLSSLELGDSALYFCASSSGGIGGTEAFFGQGTRLTVV.

The V and J genes are TRBV10-3 and TRBJ2-7; TRBD1 matches 9 bases. Trimming at V came to 4 bases and at J to 2 bases, leaving 3 bases not matched to a gene. Germline CDR1 ENHRY, CDR2 SYGVKD. CDR3 length: 14 residues. The CDR3: CAISGTGGTYEQYF. In nucleotides, the CDR3 is TGTGCCATCAGTGGAACAGGGGGCACCTACGAGCAGTACTTC.

This chain joins TRBV5-1 and TRBJ1-1; D is perhaps TRBD1 (5 bases). Germline CDR1 is SGHRS and CDR2 is YFSETQ. This CDR3 is built from 17 residues. With 4 bases removed from V and 0 bases from J, the gap between germline ends came to 19 bases. DNA of the CDR3: TGCGCCAGCAGCCCCCACAGGACGAATCCCGTGAACACTGAAGCTTTCTTT. It yields the protein CASSPHRTNPVNTEAFF.

The genes are TRBV6-2 or TRBV6-3 and TRBJ1-5; D unclear. CDR1 is MNHEY and CDR2 is SVGEGT in the germline V gene. The CDR3 totals 16 residues. V gave up 0 bases and J gave up 7 bases, with 16 bases separating them. DNA for the CDR3: TGTGCCAGCAGTTACTCTCCTCGCAGGCCGGTCCAGCCCCAGCATTTT. It codes for CASSYSPRRPVQPQHF.

In nucleotides, the CDR3 is TGTGCCAGCTTCCCCAGGAACACTGAAGCTTTCTTT. It yields the protein CASFPRNTEAFF. The rearrangement links TRBV28 to TRBJ1-1; D unresolved. The CDR3 is 12 amino acids. V was cut by 8 bases and J by 1 base, with 8 bases left in between. Looked up from germline, CDR1 is MDHEN and CDR2 is SYDVKM. The full variable domain, its missing parts supplied by reference TRBV28 and TRBJ1-1, is DVKVTQSSRYLVKRTGEKVFLECVQDMDHENMFWYRQDPGLGLRLIYFSYDVKMKEKGDIPEGYSVSREKKERFSLILESASTNQTSMYLCASFPRNTEAFFGQGTRLTVV.

The table lists this clone with a count of one. The chain links TRBV29-1 to TRBJ1-2; a possible D gene is TRBD1 (6 bases). There are 13 residues in the CDR3. Germline V CDR1 and CDR2: SQVTM, ANQGSEA. V lost 4 bases and J lost 5, with 14 bases in between. The CDR3 is CSVAPGQRYGYTF. Here the CDR3 DNA reads TGCAGCGTTGCTCCGGGACAAAGATATGGCTACACCTTC.

The rearrangement uses TRBV2 and TRBJ1-3; 9 bases fit TRBD1. The CDR3 is 16 residues long. The V segment lost 4 bases and the J segment 4 bases; nucleotides outside the gene matches: 8. Germline V gene data show CDR1 as SNHLY and CDR2 as FYNNEI. DNA of the CDR3: TGTGCCAGCAGTGGCCAACAGGGGGCTTACGGAAACACCATATATTTT. Its protein is CASSGQQGAYGNTIYF.

The chain couples TRBV30 to TRBJ2-1, with 10 bases fitting TRBD2. V trimming: 3 bases; J trimming: 8 bases; junction bases outside the gene matches: 7. CDR3 length equals 14 residues. CDR1 and CDR2 from the germline V gene are GTSNPN and SVGIG (reference sequence). The DNA for the CDR3 is TGTGCCTGGAGAAAAGCGGGGGGGCTCGATGAGCAGTTCTTC. It yields the protein CAWRKAGGLDEQFF.

This chain joins TRBV29-1 and TRBJ1-4; D not resolved. Germline-derived CDR1 and CDR2 are SQVTM and ANQGSEA. This CDR3 spans 12 amino acids. V lost 5 bases, J lost 3 bases, and 7 bases lay in between. The CDR3 DNA sequence: TGCAGCGTTTGGCAGTCTAATGAAAAACTGTTTTTT. Its translation is CSVWQSNEKLFF.

V gene TRBV12-3 or TRBV12-4 combines with J gene TRBJ2-7; weak D call: TRBD2 (5 bases). There are 13 residues in the CDR3. Trimming cost V 9 bases and J 3 bases, with 15 bases left between them. This CDR3 reads CASTTGLLYEQYF. CDR3 nucleotide sequence: TGTGCCAGTACGACCGGACTCCTCTACGAGCAGTACTTC.

The chain links TRBV5-1 to TRBJ2-7; tentatively, D is TRBD2 (5 bases). Trimming pared 4 bases from V and 0 bases from J, leaving 14 bases between. The CDR3 has 15 residues. Germline V CDR1 and CDR2: SGHRS, YFSETQ. The CDR3 coding sequence is TGCGCCAGCAGCCCGATGGCTAGCCGCTCCTACGAGCAGTACTTC. Its protein product is CASSPMASRSYEQYF.

V and J are TRBV3-1 (or the pseudogene TRBV3-2) and TRBJ2-5, with D unresolved. Germline V gene sequence: CDR1 LGHDT, CDR2 YNNKEL (reference sequence). The V end was cut by 0 bases, the J end by 5 bases, with 10 bases between. This CDR3 has 14 residues. The CDR3 sequence: CASSQEWPSETQYF. In nucleotides, the CDR3 is TGTGCCAGCAGCCAAGAGTGGCCATCGGAGACCCAGTACTTC.

This clone was counted once. The chain links TRBV28 to TRBJ2-5; possible D gene TRBD2, 6 bases. The germline gives CDR1 MDHEN, CDR2 SYDVKM. The CDR3 covers 14 residues. With 5 bases removed from V and 4 bases from J, the gap between germline ends came to 14 bases. CDR3 nucleotide sequence: TGTGCCAGCAGTCTCGGGACTGGCTCAGAGACCCAGTACTTC. This gives the protein CASSLGTGSETQYF.

The chain is built from TRBV11-2 and TRBJ2-7; TRBD1 is a possible D gene (5 bases). Germline CDR1 SGHAT, CDR2 FQNNGV. The CDR3 runs 12 residues. V dropped 4 bases and J dropped 3 bases, with 7 bases sitting between them. CDR3 residues: CASSWGGYEQYF. The DNA of the CDR3 is TGTGCCAGCAGCTGGGGCGGCTACGAGCAGTACTTC.

V is TRBV6-5 and J is TRBJ2-1, with TRBD2 matching 7 bases. Germline V gene lookup returns CDR1 MNHEY and CDR2 SVGAGI. The CDR3 loop spans 15 amino acids. Trimming took 4 bases from V and 7 from J; bases not matched to a gene: 10. CDR3 DNA sequence: TGTGCCAGCAGTTCGGAAGGTGGGAGGGAGAATGAGCAGTTCTTC. It is translated as CASSSEGGRENEQFF.

The V and J genes are TRBV4-3 and TRBJ2-5; 11 bases are a match to TRBD2. Trimming took 4 bases from V and 5 from J; bases not matched to a gene: 15. The CDR3 sequence is 18 residues long. CDR1 and CDR2 from the germline V gene are LGHNA and YSLEER. The CDR3 sequence is CASSLTGTSGSTGETQYF. CDR3 DNA: TGCGCCAGCAGCCTAACCGGGACTAGCGGAAGTACCGGGGAGACCCAGTACTTC.